These 11 T cell receptor beta chains were all obtained from the same sample, sequenced in a study of blood T cell repertoires in COVID-19. Assay: immunoSEQ multiplex PCR; the TCRdb copy retains only in-frame clones and omits some. The sample consists of over 150,000 clones, around 80% of them appearing once. Sequencing was carried out using peripheral blood. The receptors stem from a woman aged 55-69 years with acute or convalescent COVID-19.

This chain connects TRBV24-1 to TRBJ2-2, with TRBD2 identical over 8 bases. Germline assignment: CDR1 KGHDR and CDR2 SFDVKD. V shed 4 bases and J 6 bases; nucleotides not matched to a gene: 9. This CDR3 comprises 16 residues. The DNA for the CDR3 is TGTGCCACCAGTGAAACCGGGACTAGGAATTCCGGGGAGCTGTTTTTT. Amino acids: CATSETGTRNSGELFF.

The V gene is TRBV5-4, the J gene TRBJ2-7; 8 nucleotides align to TRBD2. The junction had 7 bases not matched to a gene; V was cut back by 4 bases and J by 4 bases. CDR3 length: 14 amino acids. The germline CDR1 and CDR2 sequences are SGHNT and YYREEE (reference sequence). The CDR3 sequence: CASSTGGVIYEQYF. For the CDR3, the DNA is TGTGCCAGCAGCACGGGGGGGGTAATATACGAGCAGTACTTC.

The chain uses TRBV15 and TRBJ1-4; 7 bases are shared with TRBD1. The V segment lost 1 base and the J segment 6 bases; nucleotides outside the gene matches: 5. CDR1 LNHNV and CDR2 YYDKDF come from the germline V gene (reference sequence). The CDR3 contains 15 residues. The chain's CDR3 is CATSRVKGQHEKLFF. The CDR3 bases are TGTGCCACCAGCAGAGTGAAGGGACAGCATGAAAAACTGTTTTTT.

A single count supports this clone. This chain links TRBV6-2 or TRBV6-3 with TRBJ1-2; 8 positions match TRBD1. CDR3 size: 13 residues. V shed 5 bases and J 5 bases; nucleotides not matched to a gene: 4. Germline lookup yields CDR1 MNHEY and CDR2 SVGEGT. The CDR3: CASSRQGIYGYTF. In nucleotides, the CDR3 is TGTGCCAGCAGTAGACAGGGGATTTATGGCTACACCTTC.

This rearrangement joins TRBV19 to TRBJ2-4, with TRBD2 matching over 7 bases. This CDR3 comprises 13 residues. Germline loops: CDR1 LNHDA, CDR2 SQIVND (reference sequence). J lost 6 bases, V lost 3 bases, and 2 bases had no gene match. The CDR3 coding sequence is TGTGCCAGTAGTATGGGGGGGTTAAACATTCAGTACTTC. This sequence encodes CASSMGGLNIQYF. The whole variable domain, remainder taken from reference TRBV19 and TRBJ2-4, is DGGITQSPKYLFRKEGQNVTLSCEQNLNHDAMYWYRQDPGQGLRLIYYSQIVNDFQKGDIAEGYSVSREKKESFPLTVTSAQKNPTAFYLCASSMGGLNIQYFGAGTRLSVL.

This chain links TRBV19 with TRBJ1-5; the D gene is possibly TRBD1 (5 bases). Germline loops: CDR1 LNHDA, CDR2 SQIVND (reference sequence). The CDR3 sequence is 17 residues long. Trimming removed 1 base from V and 7 bases from J, with 20 bases in between. CDR3 bases: TGTGCCAGTAGTATAGCAGGGCTTCCAAATAAGAGACAGCCCCAGCATTTT. This translates into CASSIAGLPNKRQPQHF.

This chain's CDR3 is CASSLGLGQNTGELFF. The CDR3 nucleotides read TGTGCCAGCAGCCTAGGGTTGGGACAGAACACCGGGGAGCTGTTTTTT. The chain links TRBV7-2 to TRBJ2-2; D might be TRBD1 (6 bases). The V gene's germline CDR1 is SGHTA and CDR2 FQGNSA. This CDR3 is built from 16 residues. V was shortened by 5 bases and J by 1 base, with 14 bases between the two germline ends. Based on the CDR3 plus reference TRBV7-2 and TRBJ2-2, the full variable domain is GAGVSQSPSNKVTEKGKDVELRCDPISGHTALYWYRQSLGQGLEFLIYFQGNSAPDKSGLPSDRFSAERTGGSVSTLTIQRTQQEDSAVYLCASSLGLGQNTGELFFGEGSRLTVL.

The rearrangement links TRBV7-2 to TRBJ2-3, with 12 bases that match TRBD2. The CDR3 is made up of 18 amino acids. V shed 5 bases and J 4 bases; nucleotides not matched to a gene: 13. Germline values: CDR1 SGHTA, CDR2 FQGNSA. For the CDR3, the DNA is TGTGCCAGCAGCACCTTCACAGGACTAGCGGGGATCGCAGATACGCAGTATTTT. Translating gives CASSTFTGLAGIADTQYF.

This clone occurred a few times. The chain has TRBV9 and TRBJ1-1; TRBD1 aligns across 7 bases. V shed 3 bases and J 1 base; nucleotides not matched to a gene: 15. The CDR3 contains 18 residues. Germline V CDR1 and CDR2: SGDLS, YYNGEE. CDR3 residues: CASSANRAVGQTNTEAFF. The CDR3 region has the DNA TGTGCCAGCAGCGCAAACAGAGCTGTGGGACAGACGAACACTGAAGCTTTCTTT.

This chain uses TRBV3-1 (or the pseudogene TRBV3-2) with TRBJ2-5, with TRBD2 matching over 13 bases. CDR1 LGHDT and CDR2 YNNKEL come from the germline V gene (reference sequence). The CDR3 is made up of 14 amino acids. V dropped 4 bases and J dropped 6; count of bases not matched to a gene: 2. This chain's CDR3 is CASSLLAGGQTQYF. The CDR3 nucleotides read TGTGCCAGCAGCCTACTAGCGGGGGGGCAGACCCAGTACTTC.

This rearrangement joins TRBV12-3 or TRBV12-4 to TRBJ1-2; the D gene is possibly TRBD1 (5 bases). The CDR3 contains 12 residues. V lost 6 bases to trimming and J lost 7 bases, with 12 bases between them. The CDR3 nucleotides read TGTGCCAGCAGCACGGGACTGTTTGGCTACACCTTC. This sequence encodes CASSTGLFGYTF.